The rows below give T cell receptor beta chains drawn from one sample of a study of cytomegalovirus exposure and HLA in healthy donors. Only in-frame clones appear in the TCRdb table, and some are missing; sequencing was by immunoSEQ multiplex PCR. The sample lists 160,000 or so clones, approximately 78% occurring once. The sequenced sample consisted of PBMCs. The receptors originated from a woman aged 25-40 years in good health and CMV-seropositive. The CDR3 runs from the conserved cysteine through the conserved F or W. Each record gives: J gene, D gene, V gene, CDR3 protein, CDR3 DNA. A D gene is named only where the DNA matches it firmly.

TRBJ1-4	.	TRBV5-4	CASSLEGVGEKLFF	TGTGCCAGCAGCTTGGAGGGGGTTGGGGAAAAACTGTTTTTT
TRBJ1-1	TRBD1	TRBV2	CASSAGQANTEAFF	TGTGCCAGCAGCGCTGGACAGGCCAACACTGAAGCTTTCTTT
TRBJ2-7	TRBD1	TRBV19	CASSIHPGGYEQYF	TGTGCCAGTAGTATTCATCCAGGGGGATACGAGCAGTACTTC
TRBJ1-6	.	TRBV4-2	CASSQEPSGSPLHF	TGTGCCAGCAGCCAAGAACCTAGTGGTTCACCCCTCCACTTT
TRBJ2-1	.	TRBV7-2	CASSLVGRVTGEQFF	TGTGCCAGCAGCTTAGTGGGCAGGGTCACAGGGGAGCAGTTCTTC
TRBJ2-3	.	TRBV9	CASSVLKSDTQYF	TGTGCCAGCAGCGTACTTAAAAGCGATACGCAGTATTTT
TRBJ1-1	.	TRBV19	CASSFGVWNTEAFF	TGTGCCAGTAGCTTTGGAGTTTGGAACACTGAAGCTTTCTTT
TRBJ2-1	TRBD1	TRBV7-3	CASSLDRVAHEQFF	TGTGCCAGCAGCTTAGACAGGGTCGCTCATGAGCAGTTCTTC
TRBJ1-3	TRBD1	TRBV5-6	CASSPDRDNGNTIYF	TGTGCCAGCAGCCCCGACAGGGATAATGGAAACACCATATATTTT
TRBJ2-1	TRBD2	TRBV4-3	CASSQGVAGGSSYNEQFF	TGCGCCAGCAGCCAAGGGGTAGCGGGGGGGAGCTCCTACAATGAGCAGTTCTTC
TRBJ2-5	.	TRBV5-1	CASKDTTETQYF	TGCGCCAGCAAGGATACTACAGAGACCCAGTACTTC